One sample yielded the 13 T cell receptor beta chains listed below, sequenced in a study of blood T cell repertoires in COVID-19. The method was immunoSEQ multiplex PCR; TCRdb's version includes in-frame clones alone and lacks a portion of them. The sample consists of roughly 250,000 clones, about 80% of them appearing once. Sequenced: peripheral blood. The receptor set was obtained from a human donor in a cohort sampled during active COVID-19.

This chain links TRBV6-5 with TRBJ1-1; 9 bases map to TRBD1. The CDR3 contains 15 residues. V shed 6 bases and J 4 bases; nucleotides not matched to a gene: 9. CDR1 MNHEY and CDR2 SVGAGI come from the germline V gene. The CDR3 here is CASRPDLTGGTEAFF. The CDR3 DNA sequence: TGTGCCAGCAGACCGGACCTGACAGGGGGCACTGAAGCTTTCTTT.

The chain uses TRBV18 and TRBJ2-3; 7 bases are shared with TRBD1. The CDR3 sequence is 15 residues long. The trim removed 6 bases at V and 6 bases at J, leaving 12 bases unmatched. The germline V gene has CDR1 KGHSH and CDR2 LQKENI. CDR3 amino acids: CASSKRTGDGDTQYF. DNA of the CDR3: TGTGCCAGCTCCAAAAGAACAGGGGATGGGGATACGCAGTATTTT.

This clone was recorded a few times. The rearrangement links TRBV6-1 to TRBJ1-1, with D hard to call. The CDR3 length is 16 residues. Trimming took off 0 bases at V and 4 bases at J, with 15 bases between the two ends. Looked up from germline, CDR1 is MNHNS and CDR2 is SASEGT. CDR3 residues: CASSEAGRAGGTEAFF. CDR3 sequence (DNA): TGTGCCAGCAGTGAAGCCGGGAGGGCAGGAGGCACTGAAGCTTTCTTT.

The V and J genes are TRBV9 and TRBJ1-1; TRBD1 aligns across 7 bases. Germline values: CDR1 SGDLS, CDR2 YYNGEE. V dropped 5 bases and J dropped 1; count of bases not matched to a gene: 11. The CDR3 length is 16 residues. The CDR3 sequence: CASRRLQTGENTEAFF. The CDR3 region has the DNA TGTGCCAGCAGACGACTCCAAACAGGGGAGAACACTGAAGCTTTCTTT. Together with reference TRBV9 and TRBJ1-1, the CDR3 gives the full variable domain: DSGVTQTPKHLITATGQRVTLRCSPRSGDLSVYWYQQSLDQGLQFLIQYYNGEERAKGNILERFSAQQFPDLHSELNLSSLELGDSALYFCASRRLQTGENTEAFFGQGTRLTVV.

The J gene is TRBJ2-7, the V gene TRBV27; 9 bases agree with TRBD1. The length of the CDR3 is 15 residues. The J segment lost 3 bases and the V segment lost 3 bases, leaving 6 bases of the junction unmatched. The V gene's germline CDR1 is MNHEY and CDR2 SMNVEV (reference sequence). CDR3 region: CASSLRTGVGYEQYF. In nucleotides, the CDR3 is TGTGCCAGCAGTTTGCGGACAGGGGTAGGCTACGAGCAGTACTTC.

This clone was seen just once. The chain recombines TRBV5-6 with TRBJ2-1, with 9 bases fitting TRBD2. CDR1 and CDR2 (germline): SGHDT, YYEEEE. This CDR3 comprises 16 residues. Germline trimming cut 7 bases from V and 5 bases from J; bases unmatched to any gene: 13. The CDR3 region is CASGLIRLAANNEQFF. CDR3 in DNA: TGTGCCAGCGGCCTGATACGACTAGCGGCAAACAATGAGCAGTTCTTC.

The chain couples TRBV5-1 to TRBJ2-1; maybe TRBD1 (6 bases). V lost 5 bases and J 2 bases, leaving 14 bases between the germline ends. The CDR3 runs 15 residues. Germline V gene lookup returns CDR1 SGHRS and CDR2 YFSETQ. CDR3 loop: CASRNDRNPYNEQFF. CDR3 in DNA: TGCGCCAGCAGGAATGACAGGAACCCCTACAATGAGCAGTTCTTC.

This chain joins TRBV7-2 and TRBJ1-2; D is unclear. Per germline, CDR1 SGHTA and CDR2 FQGNSA. V was cut by 0 bases and J by 2 bases, with 13 bases left in between. The CDR3 loop spans 16 amino acids. The CDR3 here is CASSLAYRQRNYGYTF. The DNA of the CDR3 is TGTGCCAGCAGCTTAGCTTACCGTCAGCGCAACTATGGCTACACCTTC.

This chain joins TRBV6-5 and TRBJ2-7, with 11 bases fitting TRBD2. V dropped 8 bases and J dropped 2; count of bases not matched to a gene: 8. CDR1 and CDR2 from the germline V gene are MNHEY and SVGAGI. The CDR3 spans 15 residues. The CDR3 DNA reads as TGTGCCAGCCGAGCCCTAGCGGGGGGCCCCTACGAGCAGTACTTC. Translated: CASRALAGGPYEQYF.

J is TRBJ1-2 and V is TRBV2; TRBD1 is a possible D gene (5 bases). There are 14 residues in the CDR3. Trimming took off 11 bases at V and 0 bases at J, with 16 bases between the two ends. Germline loops: CDR1 SNHLY, CDR2 FYNNEI. DNA for the CDR3: TGTGCCGGAGGGGAGAGCCTTGCTAACTATGGCTACACCTTC. Protein: CAGGESLANYGYTF.

The V gene is TRBV5-1, the J gene TRBJ2-7; weak D call: TRBD1 (6 bases). Trimming left V 1 base short and J 1 base short, with 15 bases between. CDR1 is SGHRS, CDR2 YFSETQ, per germline. The CDR3 contains 16 residues. CDR3 sequence (DNA): TGCGCCAGCAGCTTGTCTAGCAGGGGCTGGTCCTACGAGCAGTACTTC. Translation gives CASSLSSRGWSYEQYF. Full variable domain (rest looked up from reference TRBV5-1 and TRBJ2-7): KAGVTQTPRYLIKTRGQQVTLSCSPISGHRSVSWYQQTPGQGLQFLFEYFSETQRNKGNFPGRFSGRQFSNSRSEMNVSTLELGDSALYLCASSLSSRGWSYEQYFGPGTRLTVT.

In this sample, this clone turned up a few times. This chain uses TRBV5-6 with TRBJ2-2; 9 bases agree with TRBD2. CDR1 is SGHDT and CDR2 is YYEEEE in the germline V gene. V was pared by 4 bases and J by 9 bases, with 10 bases of the junction left unmatched. The CDR3 spans 15 residues. CDR3 amino acids: CASSPSISGGRELFF. Written as DNA, the CDR3 is TGTGCCAGCAGCCCCAGCATTAGCGGGGGCCGGGAGCTGTTTTTT.

This clone was recorded only once. The CDR3 loop reads CASSLRNGGSYEQYF. The CDR3, as DNA: TGTGCCAGCAGCTTACGTAACGGGGGTTCCTACGAGCAGTACTTC. The chain carries TRBV11-3 and TRBJ2-7, with D tentatively TRBD2 (6 bases). The CDR3 is 15 residues long. The V end was cut by 2 bases, the J end by 1 base, with 12 bases between. Germline V gene lookup returns CDR1 SGHNT and CDR2 YENEEA.